This TCR beta chain was profiled in a study of blood T cell repertoires in COVID-19. Study background: Sources were T cells, B-cell-depleted T cells, or PBMCs; the material itself was cDNA or gDNA.

The germline CDR1 and CDR2 sequences are MNHEY and SVGAGI. This CDR3 region has 13 residues. V shed 5 bases and J shed 1 base, with 8 bases lying between them. TCRdb's copy holds only in-frame clones and misses some; the assay was immunoSEQ multiplex PCR. The data contain about 94,000 clones, 84% of them singletons. The receptor's source is a man between 60 and 75 years old with acute or convalescent COVID-19. Source material: peripheral blood. This chain joins TRBV6-5 and TRBJ2-5; D not resolved. The CDR3: CASSLNPQETQYF. CDR3 coding DNA: TGTGCCAGCAGTCTTAATCCCCAAGAGACCCAGTACTTC.